Listed below are T cell receptor beta chains from one sample, sequenced in a study of cytomegalovirus exposure and HLA in healthy donors. The data were produced by immunoSEQ multiplex PCR, yet TCRdb's version contains in-frame clones alone and is incomplete. This sample's table has 85,000 to 90,000 clones. Sample: PBMCs. The receptors stem from a man aged 50-60 years in good health and CMV-seropositive. CDR3s include the opening cysteine and the closing phenylalanine or tryptophan. A D gene is named only where the DNA matches it firmly.

TRBJ1-1,TRBD1,TRBV19,CASSLTGQSTEAFF,TGTGCCAGTAGTCTCACGGGACAGAGCACTGAAGCTTTCTTT
TRBJ2-1,TRBD2,TRBV10-3,CAIMGERGISYNEQFF,TGTGCCATCATGGGGGAGCGGGGGATCTCCTACAATGAGCAGTTCTTC
TRBJ2-1,TRBD1,TRBV7-9,CASSIQGNNEQFF,TGTGCCAGCAGCATACAGGGGAACAATGAGCAGTTCTTC
TRBJ2-7,-,TRBV5-6,CASSFYNQGIAYEQYF,TGTGCCAGCAGCTTTTATAATCAGGGAATCGCCTACGAGCAGTACTTC
TRBJ1-1,TRBD1,TRBV19,CATPIPGQGAFF,TGTGCCACCCCAATTCCGGGACAGGGAGCTTTCTTT
TRBJ1-5,-,TRBV4-1,CASSHGWADQPQHF,TGCGCCAGCAGCCATGGCTGGGCTGATCAGCCCCAGCATTTT
TRBJ2-7,TRBD1,TRBV5-1,CASSLAGTGTYEQYF,TGCGCCAGCAGCTTGGCCGGGACAGGGACCTACGAGCAGTACTTC
TRBJ1-2,TRBD1,TRBV4-3,CASSQAWATGGAGGYTF,TGCGCCAGCAGCCAAGCTTGGGCCACAGGGGGCGCCGGTGGCTACACCTTC
TRBJ1-3,-,TRBV29-1,CSVDIQGGNTIYF,TGCAGCGTGGACATACAGGGTGGAAACACCATATATTTT
TRBJ1-1,-,TRBV30,CAWSKTEGTEAFF,TGTGCCTGGAGTAAAACAGAGGGTACTGAAGCTTTCTTT
TRBJ2-3,-,TRBV4-1,CASSQGFGARREITDTQYF,TGCGCCAGCAGCCAAGGTTTCGGGGCGAGGAGGGAAATCACAGATACGCAGTATTTT
TRBJ2-7,TRBD2,TRBV5-4,CASSSQRGAFYEQYF,TGTGCCAGCAGCTCCCAGCGGGGCGCTTTCTACGAGCAGTACTTC
TRBJ2-5,-,TRBV5-6,CASSLSQETQYF,TGTGCCAGCAGCCTGTCCCAAGAGACCCAGTACTTC
TRBJ2-1,TRBD2,TRBV11-3,CASSGLAGGNEQFF,TGTGCCAGCAGCGGGCTAGCGGGAGGCAATGAGCAGTTCTTC
TRBJ1-1,TRBD1,TRBV7-8,CASSLEQGQALTDTEAFF,TGTGCCAGCAGCTTAGAACAGGGACAGGCCCTAACTGACACTGAAGCTTTCTTT
TRBJ2-1,TRBD2,TRBV6-4,CASSLTSGIYNEQFF,TGTGCCAGCAGTTTGACTAGCGGGATTTACAATGAGCAGTTCTTC
TRBJ1-1,TRBD1,TRBV9,CASSLAITGANTEAFF,TGTGCCAGCAGCCTGGCGATCACAGGGGCCAACACTGAAGCTTTCTTT
TRBJ2-2,-,TRBV9,CASSPSGASTGELFF,TGTGCCAGCAGTCCGTCAGGGGCGAGCACCGGGGAGCTGTTTTTT
TRBJ2-1,TRBD2,TRBV4-3,CASSHIGLAGGPRSYNEQFF,TGCGCCAGCAGCCACATAGGACTAGCGGGAGGGCCAAGGTCCTACAATGAGCAGTTCTTC
TRBJ2-3,-,TRBV19,CASSIRRARTDTQYF,TGTGCCAGTAGTATCCGGAGGGCCAGGACAGATACGCAGTATTTT
TRBJ2-7,TRBD2,TRBV19,CASGGLGRYEQYF,TGTGCCTCGGGGGGACTGGGGCGCTACGAGCAGTACTTC
TRBJ2-1,-,TRBV6-6,CASSHPLADEQFF,TGTGCCAGCAGTCACCCCCTAGCCGATGAGCAGTTCTTC
TRBJ1-2,TRBD1,TRBV6-5,CASRSGQGDYGYTF,TGTGCCAGCAGGAGCGGACAGGGCGATTATGGCTACACCTTC
TRBJ1-2,TRBD1,TRBV2,CASKAGTGIQTGYTF,TGTGCCAGCAAAGCCGGGACAGGGATCCAAACCGGCTACACCTTC
TRBJ1-2,-,TRBV28,CASSLTGWDYGYTF,TGTGCCAGCAGCCTGACTGGTTGGGACTATGGCTACACCTTC
TRBJ1-3,-,TRBV29-1,CSVLEAARSGNTIYF,TGCAGCGTTCTCGAGGCGGCCCGGTCTGGAAACACCATATATTTT
TRBJ1-2,-,TRBV4-3,CASSQELSGYPYGYTF,TGCGCCAGCAGCCAAGAATTGTCAGGGTACCCCTATGGCTACACCTTC
TRBJ1-1,-,TRBV4-1,CASSQEGDTNTEAFF,TGCGCCAGCAGCCAAGAAGGCGACACAAACACTGAAGCTTTCTTT
TRBJ2-1,TRBD1,TRBV2,CASGQGARYEQFF,TGTGCCAGCGGGCAGGGGGCGCGGTATGAGCAGTTCTTC
TRBJ1-4,-,TRBV9,CASSVGFPREKLFF,TGTGCCAGCAGCGTGGGCTTTCCGCGCGAAAAACTGTTTTTT
TRBJ2-7,-,TRBV6-5,CASSYSSRSYEQYF,TGTGCCAGCAGTTACTCGAGTCGCTCCTACGAGCAGTACTTC
TRBJ1-4,-,TRBV11-3,CASSLTSTELFF,TGTGCCAGCAGCTTAACCTCCACGGAACTGTTTTTT
TRBJ2-1,-,TRBV5-6,CASSLSLYNEQFF,TGTGCCAGCAGCTTGTCTCTTTACAATGAGCAGTTCTTC
TRBJ2-5,-,TRBV4-3,CASSPKAAAGEQYF,TGCGCCAGCAGCCCCAAGGCTGCAGCTGGAGAGCAGTACTTC
TRBJ1-1,-,TRBV5-1,CASGSGQEPTEAFF,TGCGCCAGCGGGTCGGGACAAGAACCCACTGAAGCTTTCTTT
TRBJ1-1,-,TRBV10-3,CAISGQGGLAFF,TGTGCCATCAGTGGCCAGGGTGGTTTAGCTTTCTTT
TRBJ1-2,-,TRBV5-4,CASSLRGAYGYTF,TGTGCCAGCAGCTTGCGGGGGGCCTATGGCTACACCTTC
TRBJ2-1,TRBD2,TRBV14,CASSPPGTSLPGANEQFF,TGTGCCAGCAGCCCCCCCGGGACTAGCCTCCCAGGAGCAAATGAGCAGTTCTTC
TRBJ2-1,TRBD1,TRBV6-6,CASRDTGQEIYNEQFF,TGTGCCAGCAGAGACACAGGACAGGAGATCTACAATGAGCAGTTCTTC
TRBJ1-1,-,TRBV5-1,CASSPGRYTEAFF,TGCGCCAGCAGCCCTGGGAGGTACACTGAAGCTTTCTTT
TRBJ2-4,-,TRBV18,CASSPPSEAKNIQYF,TGTGCCAGCTCACCACCTAGCGAGGCCAAAAACATTCAGTACTTC
TRBJ1-1,TRBD1,TRBV27,CASSTGGEAFF,TGTGCCAGCAGTACAGGGGGCGAAGCTTTCTTT
TRBJ2-5,TRBD1,TRBV18,CASSRQGGYQETQYF,TGTGCCAGCTCACGACAGGGCGGGTACCAAGAGACCCAGTACTTC
TRBJ1-1,-,TRBV11-2,CASSLGQGHMNTEAFF,TGTGCCAGCAGCTTAGGGCAGGGACACATGAACACTGAAGCTTTCTTT
TRBJ1-2,-,TRBV18,CASSPLIDRGLGYTF,TGTGCCAGCTCACCATTGATTGATAGGGGCCTTGGCTACACCTTC
TRBJ2-1,-,TRBV6-6,CASSNLQGMTSNEQFF,TGTGCCAGCAGTAACCTACAGGGAATGACATCCAATGAGCAGTTCTTC
TRBJ2-3,TRBD2,TRBV27,CASSPRGTSGGSNTRYF,TGTGCCAGCAGTCCCCGAGGGACTAGCGGAGGGTCGAATACGCGGTATTTT
TRBJ2-2,TRBD2,TRBV2,CASGATSSTGELFF,TGTGCCAGCGGCGCGACTAGCAGCACCGGGGAGCTGTTTTTT
TRBJ1-4,-,TRBV5-1,CASSPRQGLGISTNEKLFF,TGCGCCAGCAGCCCAAGGCAGGGCTTGGGAATTTCAACTAATGAAAAACTGTTTTTT